The clone carrying this TCR beta chain was recorded many times. One entry per CDR3 protein results from TCRdb running MiXCR on the 5' RACE reads. Counted here are around 50,000 distinct CDR3 sequences, around 26% occurring once; the ten biggest clones make up 3% to 3.5%. In germline, CDR1 is SGHTA, CDR2 FQGNSA. The CDR3 length is 16 residues. The V gene end was trimmed by 0 bases and the J gene end by 6 bases; junction bases not matched to a gene: 8. The material sequenced was tumor-infiltrating memory CD4+ T cells sorted from the breast tumor. Subset denoted: memory CD4+ T cells, CD4+CD45RO+CD25-. The rearrangement joins TRBV7-2 to TRBJ2-1, with 7 bases identical to TRBD2. The receptor was isolated from a female donor with breast cancer. CDR3 DNA: TGTGCCAGCAGCTTAGCGGGAGGGCGGGGCCGCAATGAGCAGTTCTTC. Translated: CASSLAGGRGRNEQFF.